This TCR beta chain comes out of a study of cytomegalovirus exposure and HLA in healthy donors. General study findings and limits: Among CMV-associated TCR beta chains, most appeared HLA-restricted in a later analysis. Altogether, 160 or so TCR beta chains were recorded as cytomegalovirus-associated. Researchers reportedly found TCR beta sequences accurately predicted most subjects' HLA-A and HLA-B alleles.

It was with 60 Vbeta and 13 Jbeta primers that the PCR ran. TCRdb's copy holds only in-frame clones and misses some; the assay was immunoSEQ multiplex PCR. The sample contains 150,000 to 200,000 clones, around 83% of which appear only once. For this clone: What it recognizes is unknown.

The CDR3 covers 15 residues. In germline, CDR1 is SGHTS, CDR2 YDEGEE. V lost 0 bases to trimming and J lost 4 bases, with 11 bases between them. Each of the donors was a healthy bone marrow donor. The clonotype was recovered from a man aged 45-60 years in good health and CMV-seropositive. This chain uses TRBV5-8 with TRBJ2-1; tentative D call: TRBD2 (7 bases). The specimen sequenced was PBMCs. In DNA form, the CDR3 reads TGTGCCAGCAGCTTGGAGGGGGGGGAGTACAATGAGCAGTTCTTC. Residues: CASSLEGGEYNEQFF.